This TCR beta chain comes out of a study of OX40 agonist ivuxolimab in advanced cancers. Background on the study: Intravenous ivuxolimab at 0.01 to 10 mg/kg was given to patients every 2 weeks.

The germline V gene encodes CDR1 SGHTA and CDR2 FQGNSA. The CDR3 consists of 16 residues. The trim removed 4 bases at V and 3 bases at J, leaving 8 bases unmatched. There are a few counts of this clone. Assay used: immunoSEQ multiplex PCR; TCRdb lists only in-frame clones, some missing. The sample lists around 77,000 clones; under 80% were seen once. This specimen was CD4+ or CD8+ T cells sorted from blood, taken in a trial of the OX40 agonist ivuxolimab. This chain joins TRBV7-2 and TRBJ2-3, with 9 bases fitting TRBD1. The TCR originated in an adult with an advanced solid tumor such as melanoma, head and neck, liver or kidney cancer. CDR3 loop: CASSSPRDRATDTQYF. CDR3 nucleotide sequence: TGTGCCAGCAGCTCCCCCCGGGACAGGGCGACAGATACGCAGTATTTT.